This T cell receptor beta chain was sequenced during a study of CD8 T cells in Susac syndrome. RNA, at about 0.5 to 1 ug, was reverse transcribed with random hexamers. MiXCR, run by TCRdb on the immunoSEQ multiplex PCR reads, gives a single entry per CDR3 protein. In the table there are roughly 120,000 distinct CDR3 sequences, approximately 94% of which are singletons. This clonotype has just a few counts. The CDR3 contains 14 residues. Germline V gene lookup returns CDR1 SGDLS and CDR2 YYNGEE. V lost 0 bases and J lost 6, with 11 bases in between. Sample: CD4+ T cells from PBMCs. This receptor was identified in a human donor with multiple sclerosis. J is TRBJ2-3 and V is TRBV9; D unclear. CDR3 region: CASSVAENLDTQYF. The CDR3 DNA is TGTGCCAGCAGCGTAGCTGAGAATCTGGATACGCAGTATTTT.